Listed below are T cell receptor beta chains from one sample, sequenced in a study of cytomegalovirus exposure and HLA in healthy donors. Sequenced by immunoSEQ multiplex PCR; TCRdb stores in-frame clones only, minus some. This repertoire includes 60,000 to 70,000 clones. Specimen: PBMCs. Receptors originate from a boy between 10 and 17 years old in good health and CMV-seronegative. CDR3s include the opening cysteine and the closing phenylalanine or tryptophan. The D gene is left open where the match is weak. Part of the rows lack a size; the others show once, few, many or a class for expanded clones.

clone size | J gene | V gene | CDR3 length | D gene | CDR3 DNA | CDR3 protein
- | TRBJ2-7 | TRBV5-4 | 15 | - | TGTGCCAGCAGCACTACAAGGGGTTCATTGTACGAGCAGTACTTC | CASSTTRGSLYEQYF
- | TRBJ1-1 | TRBV5-1 | 15 | TRBD1 | TGCGCCAGCAGCTTGGGACAGGGGGCGAACACTGAAGCTTTCTTT | CASSLGQGANTEAFF
- | TRBJ2-1 | TRBV11-3 | 15 | TRBD1 | TGTGCCAGCAGCTTAAGCAGGGGGCCAGACAATGAGCAGTTCTTC | CASSLSRGPDNEQFF
- | TRBJ2-1 | TRBV6-5 | 14 | - | TGTGCCAGCAGTAACCCGACAGATTACAATGAGCAGTTCTTC | CASSNPTDYNEQFF
- | TRBJ2-7 | TRBV10-3 | 14 | TRBD1 | TGTGCCATCACGTCGGGACAGGGGGTCTACGAGCAGTACTTC | CAITSGQGVYEQYF
- | TRBJ1-2 | TRBV6-6 | 14 | - | TGTGCCAGCATCCTTGGGGAGGGAAACTATGGCTACACCTTC | CASILGEGNYGYTF
- | TRBJ1-3 | TRBV29-1 | 13 | - | TGCAGCGGAACAAGGACAGCTGGAAACACCATATATTTT | CSGTRTAGNTIYF
- | TRBJ2-7 | TRBV6-5 | 13 | - | TGTGCCAGCAGTTACAGGCGACAACACGAGCAGTACTTC | CASSYRRQHEQYF
medium-sized | TRBJ1-1 | TRBV5-6 | 14 | - | TGTGCCAGCAGCTTGGCAGGGGAGTCCACTGAAGCTTTCTTT | CASSLAGESTEAFF
- | TRBJ2-3 | TRBV30 | 15 | TRBD2 | TGTGCCTGGGGACGCGGGGGGGGATCCACAGATACGCAGTATTTT | CAWGRGGGSTDTQYF
- | TRBJ1-2 | TRBV10-3 | 13 | - | TGTGCCATCCGGCCTCCAGGAAGCTATGGCTACACCTTC | CAIRPPGSYGYTF
- | TRBJ1-5 | TRBV2 | 14 | TRBD1 | TGTGCCAGCAGTGGGACAGGGGGCCATCAGCCCCAGCATTTT | CASSGTGGHQPQHF
- | TRBJ2-1 | TRBV5-1 | 15 | - | TGCGCCAGCAGCTATGGACTACATATGGAGGGTGAGCAGTTCTTC | CASSYGLHMEGEQFF
- | TRBJ1-5 | TRBV6-4 | 14 | - | TGTGCCAGCAGTCGTGGAGGGGTAAATCAGCCCCAGCATTTT | CASSRGGVNQPQHF
- | TRBJ1-2 | TRBV9 | 15 | - | TGTGCCAGCAGCCCACTTGATTACGGGTACTATGGCTACACCTTC | CASSPLDYGYYGYTF
- | TRBJ1-1 | TRBV6-5 | 12 | TRBD1 | TGTGCCAGCCGTAGGACAGGCACTGAAGCTTTCTTT | CASRRTGTEAFF
- | TRBJ1-1 | TRBV4-3 | 15 | - | TGCGCCAGCAGCCAAGTGGCGGATATGAACACTGAAGCTTTCTTT | CASSQVADMNTEAFF
- | TRBJ2-7 | TRBV6-5 | 15 | TRBD1 | TGTGCCAGCAGTTACGAGGACAGGGAAACCTACGAGCAGTACTTC | CASSYEDRETYEQYF
- | TRBJ2-1 | TRBV14 | 16 | - | TGTGCCAGCAGCTCCTTTAGCCCCGCGGACTACAATGAGCAGTTCTTC | CASSSFSPADYNEQFF
- | TRBJ1-3 | TRBV30 | 15 | - | TGTGCCTTTACACCGCAGGACTCCTCTGGAAACACCATATATTTT | CAFTPQDSSGNTIYF
- | TRBJ2-3 | TRBV19 | 15 | - | TGTGCCAGTAGTATTGGACAGTACCACACAGATACGCAGTATTTT | CASSIGQYHTDTQYF
- | TRBJ1-1 | TRBV28 | 15 | TRBD1 | TGTGCCAGCAGTTCTCAGACAGGGGCCGCCGGGGAAGCTTTCTTT | CASSSQTGAAGEAFF
- | TRBJ2-5 | TRBV5-1 | 15 | - | TGCGCCAGCAGCTTGGAGGCAGGGGAAGGAGAGACCCAGTACTTC | CASSLEAGEGETQYF
- | TRBJ1-3 | TRBV5-4 | 15 | - | TGTGCCAGCAGCTTTAGCAGAAGCTCTGGAAACACCATATATTTT | CASSFSRSSGNTIYF
- | TRBJ1-1 | TRBV7-3 | 17 | - | TGTGCCAGCAGCTTAACTGAGATCTCGGGGGAGGAGGGTGAAGCTTTCTTT | CASSLTEISGEEGEAFF
- | TRBJ1-3 | TRBV2 | 17 | - | TGTGCCAGCAGTGAAGATCGGCCTATAGCCTCTGGAAACACCATATATTTT | CASSEDRPIASGNTIYF
- | TRBJ2-7 | TRBV2 | 13 | - | TGTGCCAGCATGGCGGGCCGGGACTACGAGCAGTACTTC | CASMAGRDYEQYF
- | TRBJ1-3 | TRBV7-6 | 19 | - | TGTGCCAGCAGCTTAGGCACCAGGGGCCCAATCTTCTCTGGAAACACCATATATTTT | CASSLGTRGPIFSGNTIYF
- | TRBJ1-1 | TRBV19 | 15 | - | TGTGCCAGTATTCCTCCGGGGTATGCCACGAAAAAGGCTTTCTTT | CASIPPGYATKKAFF
- | TRBJ2-3 | TRBV7-2 | 15 | - | TGTGCCAGCAGCCGAGAGGACAACCGCCCAGATACGCAGTATTTT | CASSREDNRPDTQYF
- | TRBJ2-1 | TRBV7-2 | 17 | - | TGTGCCAGCAGCATCCGTCCTCCGGGGGGCCCTTTGAATGAGCAGTTCTTC | CASSIRPPGGPLNEQFF
- | TRBJ2-3 | TRBV18 | 15 | TRBD1 | TGTGCCAGCTCCCGGGGGACAGGCCGCACAGATACGCAGTATTTT | CASSRGTGRTDTQYF
- | TRBJ2-3 | TRBV7-9 | 14 | - | TGTGCCAGCACCCATCTAGCTAGCACAGATACGCAGTATTTT | CASTHLASTDTQYF
- | TRBJ2-7 | TRBV18 | 15 | TRBD2 | TGTGCCAGCTCACCCTTTAGCGGGGGGGAGCACGAGCAGTACTTC | CASSPFSGGEHEQYF
- | TRBJ2-7 | TRBV15 | 13 | - | TGTGCCACCAGCATCCTAGAAACGAACGAGCAGTACTTC | CATSILETNEQYF
- | TRBJ1-2 | TRBV19 | 14 | - | TGTGCCAGTAGCCACCCTGGAGGATCGTATGGCTACACCTTC | CASSHPGGSYGYTF
- | TRBJ1-5 | TRBV30 | 14 | - | TGTGCCTGGACACCGGGACAACCTAATCAGCCCCAGCATTTT | CAWTPGQPNQPQHF
- | TRBJ2-5 | TRBV1 | 13 | - | TGCACCAGCGACCTAGCGGTGAAGGAGACCCAGTACTTC | CTSDLAVKETQYF
- | TRBJ2-7 | TRBV7-2 | 13 | - | TGTGCCAGCAGCTATAGCGGCACTTACGAGCAGTACTTC | CASSYSGTYEQYF
- | TRBJ1-1 | TRBV30 | 15 | - | TGTGCCTGGAGAGGGTGGGAGGGGGTGAACACTGAAGCTTTCTTT | CAWRGWEGVNTEAFF
- | TRBJ1-2 | TRBV6-5 | 14 | - | TGTGCCAGCAGTTACTCCCACCAGGGTAGTGGCTACACCTTC | CASSYSHQGSGYTF
- | TRBJ1-2 | TRBV7-7 | 12 | - | TGTGCCAGCAGCCCGGTCGGGGGTGGCTACACCTTC | CASSPVGGGYTF
- | TRBJ2-7 | TRBV27 | 16 | - | TGTGCCAGCAGTTCCACCCCGCGGCGGCACGGGGACGAGCAGTACTTC | CASSSTPRRHGDEQYF
- | TRBJ2-2 | TRBV9 | 16 | TRBD2 | TGTGCCAGCAGGGTGGGACTAGCTGTCGACACCGGGGAGCTGTTTTTT | CASRVGLAVDTGELFF
- | TRBJ1-1 | TRBV19 | 15 | TRBD1 | TGTGCCAGTAGTATATCTCCAGGGGGAAGGGCTGAAGCTTTCTTT | CASSISPGGRAEAFF
- | TRBJ1-2 | TRBV6-6 | 14 | TRBD1 | TGTGCCAGCAGTGTCGACCAGGGGGACTATGGCTACACCTTC | CASSVDQGDYGYTF
- | TRBJ2-7 | TRBV4-1 | 15 | - | TGCGCCAGCAGCCTATGGACAGCAGTCTCCTACGAGCAGTACTTC | CASSLWTAVSYEQYF
- | TRBJ1-2 | TRBV6-5 | 15 | - | TGTGCCAGCAGTTACGGCTCAGGGCTTAGCTATGGCTACACCTTC | CASSYGSGLSYGYTF
- | TRBJ1-2 | TRBV30 | 13 | TRBD1 | TGTGCCTCCCACGCTGGGACAGCCTATGGCTACACCTTC | CASHAGTAYGYTF
- | TRBJ2-7 | TRBV7-2 | 14 | - | TGTGCCAGCAGCTCCAGAGGGACTTCCTACGAGCAGTACTTC | CASSSRGTSYEQYF